These T cell receptor delta chains were read from a single sample in a study of gammadelta T cells in human blood. TCRdb made new clone calls on the RT-PCR reads using CATT. The sample yields 1,000 to 1,500 delta-chain clones, roughly 50% seen once. Sample: Vgamma9Vdelta2 gamma-delta T cells from adult blood. The origin of the receptors is a human donor. Both conserved end residues are part of each CDR3. D genes are given only for firm matches. The size field reads once, few or many counts, or a class when the clone is expanded.

V gene: TRDV2
J gene: TRDJ1
clone size: medium-sized
D gene: TRDD3
CDR3 protein: CACDTFFAVSGGSSTDKLIF
CDR3 DNA: TGTGCCTGTGACACCTTCTTTGCGGTCTCTGGGGGATCCTCCACCGATAAACTCATCTTT

V gene: TRDV2
J gene: TRDJ1
clone size: large
D gene: -
CDR3 protein: CACDTVGKTRLTDKLIF
CDR3 DNA: TGTGCCTGTGACACCGTGGGAAAGACACGACTGACCGATAAACTCATCTTT

V gene: TRDV2
J gene: TRDJ1
clone size: large
D gene: -
CDR3 protein: CACDPVLITSTQSTQTWTDKLIF
CDR3 DNA: TGTGCCTGTGACCCCGTCCTGATTACATCTACCCAATCCACTCAAACGTGGACCGATAAACTCATCTTT

V gene: TRDV2
J gene: TRDJ3
clone size: large
D gene: TRDD3
CDR3 protein: CACDTPGTGGSHSWDTRQMFF
CDR3 DNA: TGTGCCTGTGACACTCCCGGGACTGGGGGAAGCCACTCCTGGGACACCCGACAGATGTTTTTC

V gene: TRDV2
J gene: TRDJ1
clone size: large
D gene: -
CDR3 protein: CACDEVLGTADKLIF
CDR3 DNA: TGTGCCTGTGACGAAGTACTGGGTACGGCCGATAAACTCATCTTT

V gene: TRDV2
J gene: TRDJ1
clone size: medium-sized
D gene: -
CDR3 protein: CACDTVRGPRVQVDDKLIF
CDR3 DNA: TGTGCCTGTGACACCGTTCGGGGTCCTCGCGTACAAGTGGACGATAAACTCATCTTT

V gene: TRDV2
J gene: TRDJ3
clone size: large
D gene: -
CDR3 protein: CACDTVLRARMDVRDTRQMFF
CDR3 DNA: TGTGCCTGTGACACCGTCCTAAGAGCACGCATGGATGTGCGGGACACCCGACAGATGTTTTTC

V gene: TRDV2
J gene: TRDJ1
clone size: medium-sized
D gene: TRDD3
CDR3 protein: CACDPLGDTRVHTDKLIF
CDR3 DNA: TGTGCCTGTGACCCACTGGGGGATACTAGAGTACACACCGATAAACTCATCTTT

V gene: TRDV2
J gene: TRDJ1
clone size: large
D gene: TRDD3
CDR3 protein: CACDTVSGGGTLITDKLIF
CDR3 DNA: TGTGCCTGTGACACCGTGTCTGGTGGGGGAACTCTTATCACCGATAAACTCATCTTT

V gene: TRDV2
J gene: TRDJ1
clone size: large
D gene: TRDD3
CDR3 protein: CACDSLVSGGDKDDKLIF
CDR3 DNA: TGTGCCTGTGACTCCCTCGTTTCAGGAGGGGATAAGGACGATAAACTCATCTTT

V gene: TRDV2
J gene: TRDJ1
clone size: large
D gene: -
CDR3 protein: CACDSLSASDKLIF
CDR3 DNA: TGTGCCTGTGACTCCCTAAGTGCGTCCGATAAACTCATCTTT

V gene: TRDV2
J gene: TRDJ1
clone size: large
D gene: TRDD3
CDR3 protein: CACDTIWGNTDKLIF
CDR3 DNA: TGTGCCTGTGACACGATTTGGGGGAACACCGATAAACTCATCTTT

V gene: TRDV2
J gene: TRDJ1
clone size: large
D gene: TRDD3
CDR3 protein: CACDTVGGYAVTDKLIF
CDR3 DNA: TGTGCCTGTGACACCGTGGGGGGATACGCGGTCACCGATAAACTCATCTTT

V gene: TRDV2
J gene: TRDJ1
clone size: large
D gene: -
CDR3 protein: CACDSAGLVRDKLIF
CDR3 DNA: TGTGCCTGTGACTCAGCCGGCCTTGTCCGCGATAAACTCATCTTT

V gene: TRDV2
J gene: TRDJ3
clone size: large
D gene: TRDD3
CDR3 protein: CACDTFGVLGADSWDTRQMFF
CDR3 DNA: TGTGCCTGTGACACGTTCGGTGTACTGGGGGCTGACTCCTGGGACACCCGACAGATGTTTTTC

V gene: TRDV2
J gene: TRDJ1
clone size: medium-sized
D gene: TRDD3
CDR3 protein: CACDRLGVHDKLIF
CDR3 DNA: TGTGCCTGTGACCGACTGGGGGTTCACGATAAACTCATCTTT

V gene: TRDV2
J gene: TRDJ1
clone size: large
D gene: -
CDR3 protein: CACDGVGTTDKLIF
CDR3 DNA: TGTGCCTGTGACGGTGTTGGGACCACCGATAAACTCATCTTT

V gene: TRDV2
J gene: TRDJ1
clone size: hyperexpanded
D gene: -
CDR3 protein: CACDSLTTSTDKLIF
CDR3 DNA: TGTGCCTGTGACTCTCTTACTACGAGCACCGATAAACTCATCTTT

V gene: TRDV2
J gene: TRDJ1
clone size: large
D gene: TRDD3
CDR3 protein: CACDPLGDTHTDKLIF
CDR3 DNA: TGTGCCTGTGACCCCCTGGGGGATACGCACACCGATAAACTCATCTTT

V gene: TRDV2
J gene: TRDJ1
clone size: medium-sized
D gene: TRDD3
CDR3 protein: CACDTLLGDTSLDKLIF
CDR3 DNA: TGTGCCTGTGACACTCTACTGGGGGATACTTCCCTCGATAAACTCATCTTT

V gene: TRDV2
J gene: TRDJ1
clone size: large
D gene: TRDD3
CDR3 protein: CACDLLGDRGDKLIF
CDR3 DNA: TGTGCCTGTGACTTACTGGGGGATCGAGGCGATAAACTCATCTTT

V gene: TRDV2
J gene: TRDJ1
clone size: medium-sized
D gene: -
CDR3 protein: CACDTVGGSNDKLIF
CDR3 DNA: TGTGCCTGTGACACCGTTGGGGGGTCTAACGATAAACTCATCTTT

V gene: TRDV2
J gene: TRDJ1
clone size: few
D gene: TRDD3
CDR3 protein: CACDRLGDLTDKLIF
CDR3 DNA: TGTGCCTGTGACCGACTGGGGGATCTGACCGATAAACTCATCTTT

V gene: TRDV2
J gene: TRDJ1
clone size: large
D gene: -
CDR3 protein: CACDTVGGGLYTDKLIF
CDR3 DNA: TGTGCCTGTGACACCGTGGGTGGGGGCCTGTACACCGATAAACTCATCTTT

V gene: TRDV2
J gene: TRDJ1
clone size: once
D gene: TRDD3
CDR3 protein: CACETRTQFAHGGFKPVCTGKLIF
CDR3 DNA: TGTGCCTGTGAGACACGAACCCAGTTTGCCCATGGGGGATTCAAACCCGTCTGCACCGGTAAACTCATCTTT